The sequence of this T cell receptor beta chain was determined in a study of technical replicates of blood from a few donors. Produced via immunoSEQ multiplex PCR; TCRdb's table is partial and in-frame only. The profile shows 85,000 or so clones, nearly 95% of them singletons. CDR3 size: 19 residues. V was pared by 3 bases and J by 0 bases, with 11 bases of the junction left unmatched. Germline V gene lookup returns CDR1 KGHSH and CDR2 LQKENI. The sequenced sample was T cells isolated from PBMCs. This chain joins TRBV18 and TRBJ1-3; 10 bases fit TRBD1. The receptor's source is a human donor in good health. CDR3 region: CASSPRDRGRSLSGNTIYF. The CDR3 bases are TGTGCCAGCTCACCCCGGGACAGGGGCCGTTCACTCTCTGGAAACACCATATATTTT.